Presented here are 13 T cell receptor beta chains from one specimen sequenced in a study of T cells in Graves' hyperthyroidism and ophthalmopathy. From RNA transcripts, TCR beta CDR3 regions were amplified. HTBI primers were the set used in a first-round RT-PCR of the TCR CDR3. MiXCR was run by TCRdb on the multiplex PCR reads, yielding one entry per CDR3 protein. The table has hundreds of thousands of distinct CDR3 sequences, about 15% seen once; the top ten hold 7.5% to 9%. Sequenced input: blood. The receptors derive from a woman aged 18-29 years with Graves' hyperthyroidism.

This clonotype was observed at least ten times. This chain joins TRBV29-1 and TRBJ2-1, with TRBD2 identical over 9 bases. This CDR3 is 15 amino acids long. In germline, CDR1 is SQVTM, CDR2 ANQGSEA. After removal of 1 base from V and 10 bases from J, the junction contained 11 bases not matched to a gene. CDR3 in DNA: TGCAGCGTTGAAGCCTGGGCGGGAGGGCCACGAGAGCAGTTCTTC. Amino acids: CSVEAWAGGPREQFF.

The J gene is TRBJ2-7, the V gene TRBV7-2, with TRBD2 identical over 7 bases. Losses at the gene ends were 11 bases for V and 3 bases for J; bases not matched to a gene: 7. The CDR3 runs to 12 residues. Germline V gives CDR1 SGHTA, CDR2 FQGNSA. CDR3 nucleotide sequence: TGTGCCTGGACTGGGGGGGTCTACGAGCAGTACTTC. Protein sequence: CAWTGGVYEQYF.

This clonotype was counted at least ten times. This chain connects TRBV5-1 to TRBJ2-4; 8 bases line up with TRBD2. The germline V gene has CDR1 SGHRS and CDR2 YFSETQ. The CDR3 sequence is 15 residues long. Trimming at V came to 2 bases and at J to 1 base, leaving 2 bases not matched to a gene. CDR3 bases: TGCGCCAGCAGCTTAACGGGAGGGGCCAAAAACATTCAGTACTTC. This encodes CASSLTGGAKNIQYF.

This clonotype was detected a few times. This chain uses TRBV5-8 with TRBJ2-1; D may correspond to TRBD1 or TRBD2 (6 bases each). CDR3 length equals 15 residues. Trimming took off 0 bases at V and 3 bases at J, with 10 bases between the two ends. The germline gives CDR1 SGHTS, CDR2 YDEGEE. The CDR3 DNA sequence: TGTGCCAGCAGCTTGGCCGGGGGCTACTACAATGAGCAGTTCTTC. It encodes CASSLAGGYYNEQFF.

This clonotype occurred many times. V usage is TRBV12-3 or TRBV12-4 and J usage is TRBJ2-4; possibly TRBD1 or TRBD2 for D (5 bases each). V dropped 5 bases and J dropped 8 bases, with 7 bases sitting between them. The CDR3 is made up of 11 amino acids. The CDR3 DNA is TGTGCCAGCAGTGTGGGGGACATTCAGTACTTC. This translates into CASSVGDIQYF.

This clonotype has just a few counts. The V gene is TRBV4-1, the J gene TRBJ2-5; 9 bases line up with TRBD2. With V trimmed by 0 bases and J by 5 bases, 10 bases remained unmatched. This CDR3 has 17 residues. Germline assignment: CDR1 MGHRA and CDR2 YSYEKL. The DNA of the CDR3 is TGCGCCAGCAGCCAAGATCCATCCGCTAGCGGGATTGAGACCCAGTACTTC. Protein sequence: CASSQDPSASGIETQYF.

This clonotype occurred many times. Compared with germline, one end of the junction differs, possibly owing to a read error. The gene calls are TRBV7-7 and TRBJ2-1; either TRBD1 or TRBD2 may supply D (5 bases each). Germline-derived CDR1 and CDR2 are SSHAT and FNYEAQ (reference sequence). The CDR3 covers 16 residues. CDR3 protein: CASSLVLVGDPNEQFF. The CDR3 region has the DNA TGTGCTAGCAGCTTAGTGCTAGTAGGGGACCCCAATGAGCAGTTCTTC.

This clonotype was seen only a few times. V is TRBV3-1 and J is TRBJ2-1, with 9 bases lining up with TRBD1. This CDR3 region has 18 residues. J was trimmed by 5 bases and V by 2 bases; bases with no gene match: 13. In germline, CDR1 is LGHDT, CDR2 YNNKEL (reference sequence). The CDR3 DNA reads TGTGCCAGCAGCCAAAGGACAGGGGCTGTAAGTAGCGACAATGAGCAGTTCTTC. Its protein product is CASSQRTGAVSSDNEQFF.

The rearrangement links TRBV6-1 to TRBJ1-2, with unresolved D. Trimming took 6 bases from V and 8 from J, leaving 16 bases between them. Germline CDR1 MNHNS, CDR2 SASEGT. The CDR3 runs to 13 residues. CDR3 sequence reads: CASRSLGLDGYTF. The CDR3 bases are TGTGCCAGCAGGTCCCTCGGGCTCGACGGCTACACCTTC.

This clonotype was counted many times. The chain employs TRBV7-9 and TRBJ2-1, with 8 positions matching TRBD2. The CDR3 extends over 15 amino acids. After removal of 7 bases from V and 7 bases from J, the junction contained 12 bases not matched to a gene. Germline CDR1 reads SEHNR; CDR2 reads FQNEAQ (reference sequence). The CDR3 loop is CASTFRGGTVNEQFF. The CDR3 bases are TGTGCCAGCACCTTTCGGGGGGGGACCGTGAATGAGCAGTTCTTC.

This clonotype was observed at least ten times. This rearrangement joins TRBV7-3 to TRBJ2-5, with D maybe TRBD2 (5 bases). Germline V gene data show CDR1 as SGHTA and CDR2 as FQGTGA. The ends were cut back, 5 bases at V and 4 bases at J, with 14 bases in the middle. The CDR3 is 14 residues long. The CDR3 DNA reads TGTGCCAGCAGCCCTCTCCCTGGAGGAGAGACCCAGTACTTC. Translating it yields CASSPLPGGETQYF.

This clonotype was counted ten times or more. This rearrangement joins TRBV20-1 to TRBJ2-1; D possibly corresponds to TRBD1 (5 bases). V dropped 6 bases and J dropped 6 bases, with 18 bases sitting between them. The CDR3 has 14 residues. CDR1 is DFQATT, CDR2 SNEGSKA, per germline (reference sequence). CDR3 in DNA: TGCAGTGCCTTAGAAAGCGACAGAACCAATGAGCAGTTCTTC. Translation: CSALESDRTNEQFF.

This clonotype showed up many times. The rearrangement uses TRBV11-2 and TRBJ2-7, with D perhaps given as TRBD1 or TRBD2 (5 bases each). CDR1 is SGHAT and CDR2 is FQNNGV in the germline V gene. Trimming pared 3 bases from V and 5 bases from J, leaving 11 bases between. This CDR3 is built from 13 residues. The CDR3 sequence is CASSFGAADEQYF. The CDR3 DNA reads TGTGCCAGCAGCTTCGGGGCGGCAGACGAGCAGTACTTC.